The clone carrying this T cell receptor beta chain was observed a few times. Expressed TCRB transcripts were sequenced after all isolated RNA was converted to cDNA. Method: immunoSEQ multiplex PCR; TCRdb's copy keeps in-frame clones and lacks some. Of about half a million clones listed, about an eighth are singletons. The CDR3 contains 15 residues. With 0 bases removed from V and 8 bases from J, the gap between germline ends came to 17 bases. Germline V gene sequence: CDR1 LGHNA, CDR2 YSLEER. This entry belongs to a study of beta chain features in type 1 diabetes. Source material: naive CD4+ T cells from blood. The chain links TRBV4-3 to TRBJ2-7; D gene unclear. The origin of this receptor is a woman aged 18-29 years in good health. As DNA, the CDR3 is TGCGCCAGCAGCCAAGATGGCAGACCTGCTACGAAGCAGTACTTC. This sequence encodes CASSQDGRPATKQYF.